One TCR beta chain is described in this entry. The target of this receptor is not known. No clone much larger than this one lies a single base away; base qualities are absent. The CDR3 regions of human TCRbeta chains were analyzed by immunosequencing. Per the source publication's procedure: TCRs in the repertoires were compared against a reference library of SARS-CoV-2-specific TCRs that had been generated with the MIRA antigen-specificity platform. Breadth was defined as the fraction of unique TCRs that were SARS-CoV-2-associated, and depth was defined as the fraction of total T cells that were SARS-CoV-2-associated. Each spike-specific TCR was assigned to its reactive spike region and to a CD4 or CD8 class using the MIRA data. Log10-transformed breadth and depth values were compared by one-way ANOVA with Sidak's multiple comparisons tests. TCRdb took over this immuneACCESS table, retaining in-frame rearrangements with V and J assigned. Such tables are incomplete; in checked studies, under half of the missing clones stem from an unresolved V gene, and the remainder is unexplained. For V, J and clone size, that table is used; D and trimming come from the DNA. Recorded for this sample are approximately 120,000 clones; approximately 85% of them occurred a single time. About 4.4% of the sample is held by the ten biggest clonotypes.

These data come from a study of T cell responses to AZD1222 COVID-19 vaccine (dated by TCRdb to about 2021). Notes on the research overall: TCR sequencing was performed for fewer than 250 trial participants, of whom about 210 were given two doses of AZD1222 and some 26 were given two doses of MenACWY control vaccine. Trial participants were enrolled into age subgroups of 18-55, 56-69 and 70-plus years, which contained around 150, 28 and 57 TCR-sequenced participants, respectively. Overall results and qualifications from the work: No day 14 peak-response samples were available, so repertoires were characterized only after the peak T cell response. Conclusions about previously exposed vaccinees are limited, since just a handful of AZD1222 recipients were seropositive for SARS-CoV-2 at baseline. After two AZD1222 doses, spike-specific TCR breadth and depth were significantly higher than at day 0 and than in MenACWY recipients. The 56-69-year group was small, and its depth increase did not reach significance, likely because of low power. CD4 TCRs associated with the vaccine covered the entire spike protein, and the dominant responses were in regions 160-218 and 743-854. Reportedly, almost half of the unique spike-specific TCRs recognized epitopes lying outside the regions that are mutated in the B.1.351 and B.1.1.7 variants. Participants were mostly white British, with more females than males. The authors suggested clonal diversity may have been underestimated.

The trim is 0 bases for V and 5 bases for J, with a gap of 13 bases between the germline ends. The germline V gene provides CDR1 SGHAT and CDR2 FQNNGV. Inclusive of the bounding cysteine and phenylalanine, the CDR3 is 15 residues long. Only CDR3 DNA remains: 45 bases, in frame from the first base. In light of the paper, this sample's time point label describes: about 28 days (+/-7) after the second vaccine dose. AZD1222 recipients with second doses at about 4 weeks or about 12 weeks were pooled, because spike-specific TCR depth and breadth did not differ between schedules. Vaccinee samples came from UK trials COV001 and COV002, including a single-blind randomized controlled phase 2/3 trial of AZD1222 (ChAdOx1 nCoV-19) in healthy adults. For TCRbeta chain sequencing, PBMC samples from trial participants were taken at day 0 and at day 28 after the second dose.

The receptor was isolated from an adult who received the AZD1222 COVID-19 vaccine. The specimen comprised peripheral blood, sampled 28 days after the second AZD1222 dose. The chain links TRBV11-2 with TRBJ2-5; the D gene cannot be resolved beyond TRBD1 or TRBD2, each matching 5 bases. For the CDR3, the sequence is CASSLDAGTGETQYF. The DNA reads TGTGCCAGCAGCTTAGACGCCGGGACGGGGGAGACCCAGTACTTC.